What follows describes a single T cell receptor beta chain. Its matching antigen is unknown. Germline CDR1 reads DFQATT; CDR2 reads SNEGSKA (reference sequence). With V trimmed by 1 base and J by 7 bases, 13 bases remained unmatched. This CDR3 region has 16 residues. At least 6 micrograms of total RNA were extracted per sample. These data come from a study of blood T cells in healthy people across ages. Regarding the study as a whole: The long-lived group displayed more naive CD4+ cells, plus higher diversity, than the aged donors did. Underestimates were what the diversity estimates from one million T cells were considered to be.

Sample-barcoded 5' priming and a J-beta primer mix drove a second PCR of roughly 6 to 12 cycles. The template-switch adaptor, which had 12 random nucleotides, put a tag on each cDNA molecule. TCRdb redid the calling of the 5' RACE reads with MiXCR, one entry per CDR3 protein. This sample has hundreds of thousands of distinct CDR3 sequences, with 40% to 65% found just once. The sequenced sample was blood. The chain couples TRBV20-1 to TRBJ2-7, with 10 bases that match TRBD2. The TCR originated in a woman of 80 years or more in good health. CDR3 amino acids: CSARGKRGGIGNEQYF. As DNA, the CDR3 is TGCAGTGCTAGAGGAAAGCGGGGGGGAATAGGAAATGAGCAGTACTTC.